Listed below are T cell receptor beta chains from one sample, sequenced in a study of shared clonotypes between healthy human individuals. The protocol was immunoSEQ multiplex PCR, while the TCRdb copy is restricted to in-frame clones and leaves out a portion. The sample records over a million clones, over 95% being singletons. Input material: naive CD4+ T cells sorted from blood. The origin of the receptors is a man aged 25 to 45 in good health. Both conserved end residues are trimmed from each CDR3. D genes are given only for firm matches.

d_call cdr3_length j_call v_call cdr3_aa
- 11 TRBJ2-7 TRBV5-1 ASSFSGPYEQY
TRBD2 12 TRBJ2-4 TRBV6-1 ASSEREAGTIQY
TRBD2 12 TRBJ2-7 TRBV9 ASSVAASGYEQY
TRBD1 13 TRBJ1-5 TRBV28 ASRPRTGGVQPQH
TRBD2 15 TRBJ2-3 TRBV5-4 ASSPRLGLAGADTQY
- 10 TRBJ2-5 TRBV2 ATAAWRETQY
- 13 TRBJ1-2 TRBV6-5 ASSYSNPTAYGYT
- 11 TRBJ1-3 TRBV6-5 ASSYRAGNTIY
- 11 TRBJ2-1 TRBV29-1 SGRLGSYNEQF
TRBD2 15 TRBJ2-1 TRBV11-3 ASSSSGGRASYNEQF
- 10 TRBJ2-3 TRBV18 ASSPRGDTQY
TRBD1 14 TRBJ1-1 TRBV5-1 ASSLAPTGGVDEAF
TRBD2 15 TRBJ2-1 TRBV27 ASSRFSAGAKIHEQF
- 13 TRBJ1-1 TRBV6-1 ASSDGHRANTEAF
- 14 TRBJ1-1 TRBV7-8 ASSFKRQTDGTEAF
- 11 TRBJ2-5 TRBV9 ASSLRNRETQY
TRBD1 10 TRBJ1-1 TRBV28 ASSLDTGEAF
- 14 TRBJ2-1 TRBV10-3 AISERTGEAYNEQF
- 12 TRBJ2-7 TRBV6-1 ASSSPLRAYEQY
- 10 TRBJ2-3 TRBV29-1 SAKTGTDTQY
- 13 TRBJ1-1 TRBV7-9 ASSPRGPMNTEAF
TRBD2 13 TRBJ2-1 TRBV14 ASSQSGRAYNEQF
- 12 TRBJ2-3 TRBV5-1 ASSLTPYTDTQY
TRBD1 14 TRBJ1-1 TRBV9 ASSPHPTGAGAEAF
TRBD2 12 TRBJ2-7 TRBV7-6 ASSRGLAHYEQY
- 11 TRBJ2-1 TRBV2 ASSKWGYNEQF
TRBD2 12 TRBJ2-7 TRBV28 ASRGAGGDYEQY
- 10 TRBJ2-5 TRBV19 ASSPGQETQY
TRBD1 14 TRBJ1-2 TRBV11-2 ASSYYRDRGRDGYT
- 11 TRBJ2-7 TRBV5-1 ASIGGSSYEQY
- 9 TRBJ2-7 TRBV18 ASSPRDEQY
- 12 TRBJ1-1 TRBV7-9 ASSFHSMNTEAF
TRBD1 13 TRBJ2-1 TRBV29-1 SVRQGVGSYNEQF
- 12 TRBJ1-3 TRBV10-3 AIAWQGPGNTIY
- 13 TRBJ1-1 TRBV9 ASSVAGRPNTEAF
TRBD1 18 TRBJ2-6 TRBV7-6 ASTKAPPGGSLSGANVLT
- 10 TRBJ2-2 TRBV29-1 SVGEYTGELF
- 15 TRBJ1-5 TRBV7-9 AGTGDEGLDSNQPQH
TRBD1 13 TRBJ2-1 TRBV6-6 ASSRGQGETDEQF
- 12 TRBJ2-7 TRBV6-5 ASSYSKGLGEQY
- 12 TRBJ2-3 TRBV7-9 ASSLLLSADTQY
- 12 TRBJ2-2 TRBV7-6 ASSPFHVAGELF
TRBD1 12 TRBJ2-7 TRBV29-1 SVRDRGIGYEQY
- 13 TRBJ2-7 TRBV6-1 ASSEAITSSYEQY
- 10 TRBJ2-2 TRBV5-4 ASSRPTGELF
TRBD1 13 TRBJ1-1 TRBV2 ASRKETGQAPQVP
- 11 TRBJ1-5 TRBV19 ASERGTTQPQH
TRBD2 13 TRBJ2-1 TRBV2 ASSVPSGSPAKQF
- 12 TRBJ2-3 TRBV19 ASSMDSFTDTQY
TRBD2 13 TRBJ2-1 TRBV7-8 ASSASGSSYNEQF